This TCR beta chain comes out of a study of response to subunit inactivated influenza vaccine. Findings of the study overall: Each seasonal influenza vaccination recruits few new T cells, the authors suggested.

TCRdb reprocessed the RT-PCR reads with MiXCR, giving one entry per CDR3 protein. The repertoire holds under 200,000 distinct CDR3 sequences, with approximately 12% as singletons. This CDR3 has 13 amino acids. Germline lookup yields CDR1 SEHNR and CDR2 FQNEAQ (reference sequence). Trimming stripped 2 bases from V and 7 bases from J, with 12 bases between. This clonotype has a count of ten or more. The antigen is unknown. This chain connects TRBV7-9 to TRBJ2-7, with D possibly being TRBD2 (5 bases). The starting material was CD8+ T cells sorted from PBMCs, obtained approximately 25 months after vaccination. This clonotype was obtained from a man between 50 and 69 years old who received an inactivated influenza vaccine. The CDR3 DNA reads TGTGCCAGCAGCTTACCGGGATTTAGGGAGCAGTACTTC. Amino acids: CASSLPGFREQYF.